What follows are 32 T cell receptor beta chains derived from one specimen sequenced in a study of OX40 agonist ivuxolimab in advanced cancers. Library construction relied on the immunoSEQ multiplex PCR assay. The immuneACCESS repertoire file appears here via TCRdb, limited to in-frame rearrangements. These files lack a portion of the clones; in checked studies, under half of the deficit traces to unresolved V genes, and the cause of the others is not known. This sample is represented by some 94,000 clones; under 95% of them were singletons. The top ten clones comprise 3.4% of the sample. Source: CD4+ or CD8+ T cells sorted from blood, taken in a trial of the OX40 agonist ivuxolimab. These receptors all stem from an adult with an advanced solid tumor such as melanoma, head and neck, liver or kidney cancer.

V is TRBV19 and J is TRBJ2-2; 12 bases agree with TRBD1. The junction had 6 bases not matched to a gene; V was cut back by 3 bases and J by 7 bases. CDR3 length: 16 amino acids. CDR1 is LNHDA and CDR2 is SQIVND in the germline V gene (reference sequence). The CDR3 sequence: CASSMGTGGNVGELFF. CDR3 nucleotides: TGTGCCAGTAGTATGGGGACAGGGGGCAATGTCGGGGAGCTGTTTTTT.

The chain combines TRBV27 with TRBJ2-7, with D possibly called TRBD1 or TRBD2 (5 bases each). The V and J ends lost 4 bases and 2 bases respectively, with 9 bases between them. Germline values: CDR1 MNHEY, CDR2 SMNVEV (reference sequence). CDR3 length: 13 residues. As DNA, the CDR3 is TGTGCCAGCAGTTATCGGGGCACCTACGAGCAGTACTTC. Translation: CASSYRGTYEQYF.

J is TRBJ2-7 and V is TRBV9; TRBD2 aligns across 7 bases. Germline V lookup: CDR1 SGDLS, CDR2 YYNGEE. The CDR3 spans 16 residues. V lost 4 bases, J lost 0 bases, and 10 bases stayed unmatched. CDR3 coding DNA: TGTGCCAGCAGCCCCCGGGCGGGAGTTGACTCCTACGAGCAGTACTTC. This sequence encodes CASSPRAGVDSYEQYF.

This clone has just one count. The chain employs TRBV13 and TRBJ2-7; maybe TRBD1 (6 bases). V shed 0 bases and J shed 4 bases, with 13 bases lying between them. CDR3 length: 15 residues. In germline, CDR1 is PRHDT, CDR2 FYEKMQ (reference sequence). The CDR3 protein is CASSLGPGARYEQYF. The CDR3 nucleotides read TGTGCCAGCAGCTTAGGCCCAGGGGCTAGATACGAGCAGTACTTC.

In this sample, this clone turned up once. This sequence joins TRBV15 and TRBJ2-7, with D possibly called TRBD1 or TRBD2 (5 bases each). The germline V gene encodes CDR1 LNHNV and CDR2 YYDKDF (reference sequence). The CDR3 totals 19 residues. Trimming left V 8 bases short and J 7 bases short, with 36 bases between. CDR3 in amino acids: CATAVPPSVSTDSWGEQYF. The CDR3 bases are TGTGCCACCGCTGTTCCCCCCTCTGTCTCGACGGACTCCTGGGGGGAGCAGTACTTC. Using reference TRBV15 and TRBJ2-7 for the parts outside the CDR3, the full variable domain is DAMVIQNPRYQVTQFGKPVTLSCSQTLNHNVMYWYQQKSSQAPKLLFHYYDKDFNNEADTPDNFQSRRPNTSFCFLDIRSPGLGDTAMYLCATAVPPSVSTDSWGEQYFGPGTRLTVT.

This clone was found once. V and J are TRBV30 and TRBJ2-3, with D uncertain. Per the germline V gene, CDR1 is GTSNPN and CDR2 is SVGIG (reference sequence). Deletions cut 1 base from V and 5 bases from J, with 10 bases between. CDR3 length: 13 residues. The CDR3 loop is CAWSASSRDTQYF. CDR3 nucleotide sequence: TGTGCCTGGAGTGCTTCCTCGCGAGATACGCAGTATTTT.

J is TRBJ1-1 and V is TRBV4-1; D call uncertain. The CDR3 totals 11 residues. Germline loops: CDR1 MGHRA, CDR2 YSYEKL. Trimming took 0 bases from V and 9 from J, leaving 5 bases between them. The CDR3 here is CASSQDSKAFF. As DNA, the CDR3 is TGCGCCAGCAGCCAAGATAGCAAAGCTTTCTTT.

J is TRBJ2-7 and V is TRBV11-2, with TRBD1 matching over 11 bases. The CDR3 runs 16 residues. Germline V CDR1 and CDR2: SGHAT, FQNNGV. V was pared by 0 bases and J by 2 bases, with 3 bases of the junction left unmatched. CDR3 residues: CASSLDRDRGTYEQYF. Here the CDR3 DNA reads TGTGCCAGCAGCTTAGACCGGGACAGGGGGACCTACGAGCAGTACTTC.

The gene calls are TRBV2 and TRBJ2-7, with 9 bases that match TRBD1. Per germline, CDR1 SNHLY and CDR2 FYNNEI. CDR3 length: 15 amino acids. V was clipped by 4 bases and J by 4 bases; unmatched bases: 8. The CDR3 region is CASSVKGTGSYEQYF. The DNA of the CDR3 is TGTGCCAGCAGTGTCAAAGGGACAGGGTCTTACGAGCAGTACTTC.

This chain uses TRBV7-9 with TRBJ1-2; possibly TRBD1 for D (6 bases). Per germline, CDR1 SEHNR and CDR2 FQNEAQ (reference sequence). CDR3 size: 15 residues. Trimming took off 5 bases at V and 1 base at J, with 14 bases between the two ends. In DNA, the CDR3 is TGTGCCAGCAGCCCTGAGGACAGAATTAACTATGGCTACACCTTC. Its protein product is CASSPEDRINYGYTF.

The chain joins TRBV20-1 to TRBJ2-2; D gene unclear. V was shortened by 3 bases and J by 7 bases, with 6 bases between the two germline ends. This CDR3 is 11 amino acids long. Germline V gene data show CDR1 as DFQATT and CDR2 as SNEGSKA (reference sequence). The DNA of the CDR3 is TGCAGTGCTAGTTCCCTCGGGGAGCTGTTTTTT. This sequence encodes CSASSLGELFF.

This chain links TRBV7-8 with TRBJ1-6, with D maybe TRBD1 (6 bases). This CDR3 has 15 amino acids. Germline lookup yields CDR1 SGHVS and CDR2 FQNEAQ. Trimming took 5 bases from V and 7 from J, leaving 15 bases between them. The CDR3 DNA reads TGTGCCAGCAGCATAGTGGGGGACACGAATTCACCCCTCCACTTT. Its protein is CASSIVGDTNSPLHF. Full variable domain (missing parts from reference TRBV7-8 and TRBJ1-6): GAGVSQSPRYKVAKRGQDVALRCDPISGHVSLFWYQQALGQGPEFLTYFQNEAQLDKSGLPSDRFFAERPEGSVSTLKIQRTQQEDSAVYLCASSIVGDTNSPLHFGNGTRLTVT.

The J gene is TRBJ1-1, the V gene TRBV9; TRBD1 matches 9 bases. The CDR3 sequence is 13 residues long. CDR1 is SGDLS and CDR2 is YYNGEE in the germline V gene. Trimming at V came to 3 bases and at J to 3 bases, leaving 0 bases not matched to a gene. The CDR3 DNA reads as TGTGCCAGCAGCGGGACAGGGGACACTGAAGCTTTCTTT. It encodes CASSGTGDTEAFF.

This clone was recorded a few times. The rearrangement joins TRBV19 to TRBJ1-2; tentative D call: TRBD1 (6 bases). Trimming took 7 bases from V and 4 from J, leaving 13 bases between them. The CDR3 is 13 residues long. Germline V gene sequence: CDR1 LNHDA, CDR2 SQIVND (reference sequence). This chain's CDR3 is CASTPDRSYGYTF. Written as DNA, the CDR3 is TGTGCCAGTACCCCCGACAGGTCCTATGGCTACACCTTC.

This sequence joins TRBV28 and TRBJ1-5; D is perhaps TRBD1 (6 bases). Trimming removed 2 bases at V and 1 base at J, with 12 bases between. The CDR3 spans 16 residues. Germline V gene data show CDR1 as MDHEN and CDR2 as SYDVKM. CDR3 sequence: CASSLMRGGSNQPQHF. CDR3 bases: TGTGCCAGCAGTTTAATGCGAGGGGGGAGCAATCAGCCCCAGCATTTT. Based on the CDR3 plus reference TRBV28 and TRBJ1-5, the full variable domain is DVKVTQSSRYLVKRTGEKVFLECVQDMDHENMFWYRQDPGLGLRLIYFSYDVKMKEKGDIPEGYSVSREKKERFSLILESASTNQTSMYLCASSLMRGGSNQPQHFGDGTRLSIL.

The chain couples TRBV13 to TRBJ2-7; 9 bases align to TRBD1. V lost 5 bases to trimming and J lost 7 bases; unmatched junction nucleotides: 12. Germline CDR1 PRHDT, CDR2 FYEKMQ (reference sequence). The CDR3 loop spans 15 amino acids. The CDR3 sequence is CASSPPGQGLGEQYF. CDR3 nucleotides: TGTGCCAGCAGCCCGCCGGGACAGGGTCTAGGGGAGCAGTACTTC.

This clone was counted once. The chain links TRBV4-1 to TRBJ1-5; D not resolved. V lost 1 base and J 7 bases, leaving 14 bases between the germline ends. The CDR3 is made up of 15 amino acids. CDR1 and CDR2 (germline): MGHRA, YSYEKL. The CDR3 region has the DNA TGCGCCAGCAGCCAAGGGCAAGGGTTCGGCCAGCCCCAGCATTTT. It is translated as CASSQGQGFGQPQHF.

The chain carries TRBV7-9 and TRBJ2-3, with D perhaps TRBD1 (7 bases). V was clipped by 2 bases and J by 1 base, with 19 bases between them. The CDR3 length is 18 residues. Germline V lookup: CDR1 SEHNR, CDR2 FQNEAQ (reference sequence). For the CDR3, the DNA is TGTGCCAGCAGCTTAAGGGGGAAAACAGGGGAGGGCACAGATACGCAGTATTTT. This translates into CASSLRGKTGEGTDTQYF.

The V call is TRBV6-5, the J call TRBJ2-1, with a possible D match to TRBD1 (5 bases). V dropped 2 bases and J dropped 5 bases, with 10 bases sitting between them. Germline CDR1 reads MNHEY; CDR2 reads SVGAGI. The CDR3 sequence is 14 residues long. The CDR3 is CASSYIDSNNEQFF. CDR3 DNA: TGTGCCAGCAGTTACATAGACAGTAACAATGAGCAGTTCTTC.

This chain joins TRBV27 and TRBJ2-2; D perhaps matches TRBD2 (7 bases). The ends were cut back, 6 bases at V and 8 bases at J, with 13 bases in the middle. This CDR3 has 13 residues. Germline CDR1 MNHEY, CDR2 SMNVEV (reference sequence). This CDR3 reads CASSFGGLGELFF. DNA of the CDR3: TGTGCCAGCAGCTTCGGGGGGCTGGGGGAGCTGTTTTTT.

The V and J genes are TRBV28 and TRBJ2-7; 7 nucleotides align to TRBD1. Germline trimming cut 1 base from V and 3 bases from J; bases unmatched to any gene: 6. The CDR3 extends over 15 amino acids. The germline V gene has CDR1 MDHEN and CDR2 SYDVKM. The CDR3 DNA reads as TGTGCCAGCAGTTTATACGGGACAGAGTACTACGAGCAGTACTTC. Its translation: CASSLYGTEYYEQYF.

V gene TRBV5-6 combines with J gene TRBJ2-3; D may be TRBD1 or TRBD2 (5 bases each). Per the germline V gene, CDR1 is SGHDT and CDR2 is YYEEEE. This CDR3 is built from 14 residues. The ends were cut back, 0 bases at V and 2 bases at J, with 7 bases in the middle. The CDR3 loop is CASSLGDVTDTQYF. CDR3 sequence (DNA): TGTGCCAGCAGCTTGGGGGACGTCACAGATACGCAGTATTTT.

The chain recombines TRBV6-5 with TRBJ1-2; D not resolved. This CDR3 contains 14 residues. The V end was cut by 2 bases, the J end by 7 bases, with 14 bases between. CDR1 MNHEY and CDR2 SVGAGI come from the germline V gene. As DNA, the CDR3 is TGTGCCAGCAGTTACAGGGCAGGACTATCTGGCTACACCTTC. Its translation: CASSYRAGLSGYTF.

The J gene is TRBJ1-1, the V gene TRBV19; D gene uncertain. This CDR3 has 16 amino acids. CDR1 is LNHDA, CDR2 SQIVND, per germline (reference sequence). Deletions cut 2 bases from V and 6 bases from J, with 19 bases between. The CDR3 protein is CASSIPETDANAEAFF. The DNA for the CDR3 is TGTGCCAGTAGTATACCAGAAACGGACGCCAACGCTGAAGCTTTCTTT.

The genes are TRBV4-1 and TRBJ2-2; D is unclear. The CDR3 consists of 15 residues. Trimming removed 1 base from V and 1 base from J, with 7 bases in between. CDR1 is MGHRA and CDR2 is YSYEKL in the germline V gene. For the CDR3, the DNA is TGCGCCAGCAGCCAAGTAAGCAGGAACACCGGGGAGCTGTTTTTT. Translating it yields CASSQVSRNTGELFF.

The rearrangement uses TRBV6-5 and TRBJ2-7; D remains unclear. V was shortened by 4 bases and J by 7 bases, with 17 bases between the two germline ends. Per the germline V gene, CDR1 is MNHEY and CDR2 is SVGAGI. CDR3 length: 14 residues. In nucleotides, the CDR3 is TGTGCCAGCAGTTTTACAGCTGTCCAAGGGGAGCAGTACTTC. This codes for CASSFTAVQGEQYF.

This CDR3 reads CASSLGTAPTLRYGYTF. The CDR3 DNA follows: TGTGCCAGCAGCTTGGGGACAGCCCCTACACTAAGATATGGCTACACCTTC. This chain links TRBV7-2 with TRBJ1-2, with TRBD1 matching 7 bases. After removal of 3 bases from V and 5 bases from J, the junction contained 15 bases not matched to a gene. Germline loops: CDR1 SGHTA, CDR2 FQGNSA. This CDR3 has 17 residues.

This chain links TRBV5-1 with TRBJ2-1; D uncertain. The CDR3 extends over 15 amino acids. V shed 5 bases and J shed 0 bases, with 12 bases lying between them. The germline V gene has CDR1 SGHRS and CDR2 YFSETQ. CDR3 DNA: TGCGCCAGCAGATCGGACCTAAGCTCCTACAATGAGCAGTTCTTC. It is translated as CASRSDLSSYNEQFF.

The genes are TRBV7-3 and TRBJ1-1; D not certain. The CDR3 sequence is 13 residues long. Germline V gene lookup returns CDR1 SGHTA and CDR2 FQGTGA. V shed 5 bases and J shed 5 bases, with 12 bases lying between them. CDR3 protein: CASSPTPQTEAFF. CDR3 nucleotide sequence: TGTGCCAGCAGCCCGACGCCCCAGACTGAAGCTTTCTTT.

The rearrangement joins TRBV5-6 to TRBJ2-3; unclear D gene. Germline V gene sequence: CDR1 SGHDT, CDR2 YYEEEE. Trimming removed 7 bases at V and 4 bases at J, with 16 bases between. The CDR3 totals 14 residues. CDR3 DNA: TGTGCCAGCTTCTTCCAATCTGTCCCAGATACGCAGTATTTT. Translation gives CASFFQSVPDTQYF.

The V and J genes are TRBV9 and TRBJ2-1; 9 nucleotides match TRBD2. The germline gives CDR1 SGDLS, CDR2 YYNGEE. The ends lost 4 bases at V and 7 bases at J; junction bases unmatched: 9. This CDR3 is 15 amino acids long. This CDR3 is CASSSLAGRGNEQFF. The CDR3 region has the DNA TGTGCCAGCAGCTCTCTAGCGGGGAGGGGAAATGAGCAGTTCTTC. The variable domain in full, completed from reference TRBV9 and TRBJ2-1, reads DSGVTQTPKHLITATGQRVTLRCSPRSGDLSVYWYQQSLDQGLQFLIQYYNGEERAKGNILERFSAQQFPDLHSELNLSSLELGDSALYFCASSSLAGRGNEQFFGPGTRLTVL.

The J gene is TRBJ1-1, the V gene TRBV19; no clear D gene. The germline CDR1 and CDR2 sequences are LNHDA and SQIVND (reference sequence). The CDR3 spans 15 residues. The ends were cut back, 5 bases at V and 2 bases at J, with 15 bases in the middle. Here the CDR3 reads CASSVRVGVNTEAFF. The CDR3 DNA follows: TGTGCCAGTAGTGTAAGAGTTGGGGTTAACACTGAAGCTTTCTTT.